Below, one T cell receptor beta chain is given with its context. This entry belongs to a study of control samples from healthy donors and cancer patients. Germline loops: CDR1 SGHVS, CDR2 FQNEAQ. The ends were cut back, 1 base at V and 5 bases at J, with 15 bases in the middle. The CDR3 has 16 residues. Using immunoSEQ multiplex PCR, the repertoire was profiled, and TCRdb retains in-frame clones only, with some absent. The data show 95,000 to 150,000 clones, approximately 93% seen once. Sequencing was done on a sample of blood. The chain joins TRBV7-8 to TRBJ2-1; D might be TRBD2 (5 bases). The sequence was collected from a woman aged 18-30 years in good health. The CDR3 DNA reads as TGTGCCAGCAGCTTAGTGGCGGGTCGGGAACACAATGAGCAGTTCTTC. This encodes CASSLVAGREHNEQFF.